The 20 T cell receptor beta chains given below trace back to one sample, sequenced in a study of a mutant IDH1 vaccine in newly diagnosed glioma. These TCRs are of unknown antigen specificity. Indicated time point: week 11, during vaccination. Alongside topical imiquimod, each dose of vaccine comprised 300 ug of mutant IDH1 20-mer peptide. Only in-frame clones appear in the TCRdb table, and some are missing; sequencing was by immunoSEQ multiplex PCR. The sample shows some 33,000 clones, roughly 78% of them seen only once. Specimen: PBMCs, collected from a glioma patient whose treatment included an IDH1 peptide vaccine. These receptors were taken from a man aged 25-45 years with glioma.

The chain combines TRBV5-8 with TRBJ1-1; D remains unclear. Germline lookup yields CDR1 SGHTS and CDR2 YDEGEE. The ends were cut back, 0 bases at V and 8 bases at J, with 17 bases in the middle. The CDR3 is made up of 15 amino acids. The CDR3 region has the DNA TGTGCCAGCAGCTTGGGGGTGGGCGGAGGAGGGGAAGCTTTCTTT. As protein: CASSLGVGGGGEAFF.

The chain uses TRBV7-8 and TRBJ1-5; TRBD1 is a possible D gene (6 bases). Germline CDR1 and CDR2: SGHVS and FQNEAQ. The CDR3 covers 15 residues. V was clipped by 2 bases and J by 5 bases, with 13 bases between them. The CDR3 reads CASSLIYRAHQPQHF. In nucleotides, the CDR3 is TGTGCCAGCAGCTTAATCTACAGGGCACATCAGCCCCAGCATTTT.

This chain uses TRBV5-1 with TRBJ2-7; D is perhaps TRBD2 (6 bases). The V and J ends lost 0 bases and 3 bases respectively, with 10 bases between them. This CDR3 has 14 amino acids. Germline V lookup: CDR1 SGHRS, CDR2 YFSETQ. Written as DNA, the CDR3 is TGCGCCAGCAGCTTGGGGGGGGTGATCTACGAGCAGTACTTC. It is translated as CASSLGGVIYEQYF.

The rearrangement joins TRBV9 to TRBJ2-5; 7 nucleotides align to TRBD2. Germline CDR1 SGDLS, CDR2 YYNGEE. V gave up 3 bases and J gave up 0 bases; unmatched junction bases: 5. The CDR3 consists of 15 residues. The DNA of the CDR3 is TGTGCCAGCAGCGGGCCGGGGGGTTACCAAGAGACCCAGTACTTC. Protein sequence: CASSGPGGYQETQYF.

This clone has only a few counts. The chain joins TRBV30 to TRBJ1-5; D uncertain. Germline-derived CDR1 and CDR2 are GTSNPN and SVGIG (reference sequence). The ends were cut back, 0 bases at V and 4 bases at J, with 7 bases in the middle. The CDR3 extends over 13 amino acids. The CDR3 nucleotides are TGTGCCTGGAGTGTACGGGATAATCAGCCCCAGCATTTT. It encodes CAWSVRDNQPQHF. Full variable domain (rest looked up from reference TRBV30 and TRBJ1-5): SQTIHQWPATLVQPVGSPLSLECTVEGTSNPNLYWYRQAAGRGLQLLFYSVGIGQISSEVPQNLSASRPQDRQFILSSKKLLLSDSGFYLCAWSVRDNQPQHFGDGTRLSIL.

V is TRBV9 and J is TRBJ2-5; D gene unclear. Trimming pared 0 bases from V and 2 bases from J, leaving 11 bases between. The CDR3 spans 15 residues. CDR1 is SGDLS and CDR2 is YYNGEE in the germline V gene. CDR3 bases: TGTGCCAGCAGCGTAGAATGGGGAAGGCAAGAGACCCAGTACTTC. It yields the protein CASSVEWGRQETQYF.

This clone was seen a single time. The V and J genes are TRBV10-3 and TRBJ1-2; 7 bases align to TRBD1. Germline V gives CDR1 ENHRY, CDR2 SYGVKD. With 6 bases clipped from V and 4 bases from J, the junction kept 8 bases outside the gene matches. The CDR3 is 14 amino acids. CDR3 sequence reads: CAISTGTERYGYTF. The CDR3 DNA is TGTGCCATCAGCACCGGGACAGAGCGCTATGGCTACACCTTC.

This chain connects TRBV5-4 to TRBJ2-3, with D hard to call. Germline V gives CDR1 SGHNT, CDR2 YYREEE (reference sequence). With 0 bases removed from V and 5 bases from J, the gap between germline ends came to 4 bases. The CDR3 spans 12 residues. The CDR3 nucleotides read TGTGCCAGCAGCTTGGGTATAGATACGCAGTATTTT. Its translation is CASSLGIDTQYF.

The V gene is TRBV7-9, the J gene TRBJ2-1; D remains ambiguous. The CDR3 totals 14 residues. V lost 3 bases and J lost 15, with 21 bases in between. Germline lookup yields CDR1 SEHNR and CDR2 FQNEAQ (reference sequence). The CDR3 DNA reads as TGTGCCAGCAGCTTGGGTTCTATAGAGGTAGCAAGGTTCTTC. It yields the protein CASSLGSIEVARFF.

The chain combines TRBV11-2 with TRBJ2-7; D is undetermined. Germline V gene data show CDR1 as SGHAT and CDR2 as FQNNGV. V was pared by 2 bases and J by 0 bases, with 11 bases between. The CDR3 sequence is 15 residues long. CDR3 sequence reads: CASSLRGGSSYEQYF. In nucleotides, the CDR3 is TGTGCCAGCAGCTTACGAGGTGGGTCCTCCTACGAGCAGTACTTC. Combining the CDR3 with reference TRBV11-2 and TRBJ2-7 gives the whole variable domain EAGVAQSPRYKIIEKRQSVAFWCNPISGHATLYWYQQILGQGPKLLIQFQNNGVVDDSQLPKDRFSAERLKGVDSTLKIQPAKLEDSAVYLCASSLRGGSSYEQYFGPGTRLTVT.

The gene calls are TRBV7-6 and TRBJ1-2; D is unclear. V dropped 2 bases and J dropped 5 bases, with 9 bases sitting between them. This CDR3 is built from 13 residues. The V gene's germline CDR1 is SGHVS and CDR2 FNYEAQ. CDR3 in amino acids: CASSLKTGYGYTF. CDR3 bases: TGTGCCAGCAGCTTAAAAACGGGATATGGCTACACCTTC.

This sequence joins TRBV19 and TRBJ2-2; D ambiguous. This CDR3 is 15 amino acids long. Germline loops: CDR1 LNHDA, CDR2 SQIVND (reference sequence). The ends were cut back, 6 bases at V and 1 base at J, with 12 bases in the middle. The CDR3 DNA reads TGTGCCAGTAGCAACACTTACGAGAACACCGGGGAGCTGTTTTTT. This gives the protein CASSNTYENTGELFF.

This chain joins TRBV14 and TRBJ2-5; D possibly matches TRBD1 or TRBD2 (7 bases each). CDR1 and CDR2 (germline): SGHDN, FVKESK. The CDR3 sequence is 15 residues long. V gave up 1 base and J gave up 2 bases, with 11 bases separating them. The CDR3 DNA sequence: TGTGCCAGCAGCCAAGGACAGGGAGGGCAAGAGACCCAGTACTTC. This translates into CASSQGQGGQETQYF.

The chain links TRBV5-4 to TRBJ1-2; D not certain. The ends were cut back, 7 bases at V and 7 bases at J, with 26 bases in the middle. The CDR3 is 16 residues long. Per germline, CDR1 SGHNT and CDR2 YYREEE (reference sequence). CDR3 sequence (DNA): TGTGCCAGCGGATCTTCTGAGGACCTTAGGTTTAGTGGCTACACCTTC. This codes for CASGSSEDLRFSGYTF.

This sequence joins TRBV5-1 and TRBJ1-1; 7 nucleotides match TRBD1. CDR3 length equals 16 residues. Germline CDR1 SGHRS, CDR2 YFSETQ. The V segment lost 0 bases and the J segment 4 bases; nucleotides outside the gene matches: 9. The chain's CDR3 is CASSLVGRQGGTEAFF. The CDR3 DNA sequence: TGCGCCAGCAGCTTGGTCGGAAGGCAGGGGGGCACTGAAGCTTTCTTT.

This clone appeared a few times. The chain is built from TRBV9 and TRBJ1-6; 8 nucleotides line up with TRBD1. Trimming at V came to 0 bases and at J to 13 bases, leaving 9 bases not matched to a gene. There are 15 residues in the CDR3. CDR1 is SGDLS, CDR2 YYNGEE, per germline. CDR3 nucleotides: TGTGCCAGCAGCGTAGCTGAGACAGGGGCCTCCCCCCTCCACTTT. Translating it yields CASSVAETGASPLHF.

The V call is TRBV4-1, the J call TRBJ1-2; no reliable D call. Trimming shortened V by 4 bases and J by 4 bases, and 10 bases separated the two germline ends. The germline V gene has CDR1 MGHRA and CDR2 YSYEKL. The CDR3 consists of 13 residues. This CDR3 reads CASSPTVAYGYTF. CDR3 nucleotide sequence: TGCGCCAGCAGCCCCACAGTTGCCTATGGCTACACCTTC.

The V gene is TRBV7-9, the J gene TRBJ1-3; possible D gene TRBD1, 6 bases. This CDR3 contains 14 residues. Germline CDR1 and CDR2: SEHNR and FQNEAQ (reference sequence). V lost 5 bases to trimming and J lost 3 bases, with 11 bases between them. The DNA for the CDR3 is TGTGCCAGCAGCGGAGCAGGGGTTGGAAACACCATATATTTT. Residues: CASSGAGVGNTIYF.

The V gene is TRBV5-1, the J gene TRBJ2-7; a possible D gene is TRBD1 (6 bases). The V gene's germline CDR1 is SGHRS and CDR2 YFSETQ. This CDR3 has 14 residues. The germline V and J ends were trimmed by 4 bases and 1 base, with 12 bases remaining between them. This chain's CDR3 is CASSPQGSSYEQYF. The CDR3 region has the DNA TGCGCCAGCAGCCCGCAGGGGTCATCCTACGAGCAGTACTTC.

The chain uses TRBV6-5 and TRBJ1-1; TRBD1 aligns across 8 bases. Trimming at V came to 2 bases and at J to 11 bases, leaving 7 bases not matched to a gene. Germline V gives CDR1 MNHEY, CDR2 SVGAGI. The CDR3 is 13 amino acids. CDR3 sequence: CASSYGQGRTAFF. In DNA form, the CDR3 reads TGTGCCAGCAGTTACGGACAGGGAAGAACGGCTTTCTTT.